A selection of T cell receptor beta chains follows, all from one sample in a study of regulatory T cells in long-lasting Graves disease. Each CDR3 protein gets one entry after TCRdb re-called the multiplex PCR reads with MiXCR. The sample comprises around 420,000 distinct CDR3 sequences, about 16% of which are singletons, and about a fifth rests with the top ten. Source: peripheral blood mononuclear cells (PBMCs), taken at new diagnosis, from a patient treated with antithyroid drugs. The source of these receptors is a female donor with Graves disease. Both conserved end residues are part of each CDR3. Only part of the rows carry a size: once, few, many, or a class if the clone is expanded.

abundance: .; v_gene: TRBV12-3/TRBV12-4; j_gene: TRBJ2-2; CDR3aa: CASSLAGMGSGELVF
abundance: few; v_gene: TRBV6-5; j_gene: TRBJ1-5; CDR3aa: CASSYSRDGYSNQPQHF
abundance: .; v_gene: TRBV7-6; j_gene: TRBJ1-5; CDR3aa: CASGYQVNQPQHF
abundance: many; v_gene: TRBV6-2/TRBV6-3; j_gene: TRBJ1-6; CDR3aa: CASSGSNSYNSPLHF
abundance: many; v_gene: TRBV20-1; j_gene: TRBJ2-1; CDR3aa: CSVQPGLAGGPSYNEQFF
abundance: many; v_gene: TRBV5-4; j_gene: TRBJ2-7; CDR3aa: CASSLGAGSLREQYF
abundance: few; v_gene: TRBV4-1; j_gene: TRBJ1-4; CDR3aa: CASSHSLGRIGEKLFF
abundance: .; v_gene: TRBV7-2; j_gene: TRBJ2-1; CDR3aa: CASSWDREHEQFF
abundance: many; v_gene: TRBV5-1; j_gene: TRBJ1-1; CDR3aa: CASSLAGQQLRMNTEAFF
abundance: many; v_gene: TRBV5-5; j_gene: TRBJ1-2; CDR3aa: CASSGTVGSGGYTF
abundance: many; v_gene: TRBV9; j_gene: TRBJ2-1; CDR3aa: CASSPWDRDYNEQFF
abundance: many; v_gene: TRBV27; j_gene: TRBJ1-1; CDR3aa: CASSLPWANRNTEAFF
abundance: .; v_gene: TRBV20-1; j_gene: TRBJ1-2; CDR3aa: CSARSDSANYGYTF
abundance: many; v_gene: TRBV6-1; j_gene: TRBJ2-5; CDR3aa: CASRESQGRGETQYF
abundance: many; v_gene: TRBV24-1; j_gene: TRBJ2-1; CDR3aa: CATSAVSSYNEQFF
abundance: many; v_gene: TRBV3-1; j_gene: TRBJ1-3; CDR3aa: CASSHTGPGNTIYF
abundance: many; v_gene: TRBV3-1; j_gene: TRBJ1-1; CDR3aa: CASSQVAGRPTEAFF
abundance: many; v_gene: TRBV2; j_gene: TRBJ2-7; CDR3aa: CASIMTYPNYEQYF
abundance: many; v_gene: TRBV6-1; j_gene: TRBJ2-7; CDR3aa: CASRETGSSYEQYF
abundance: .; v_gene: TRBV20-1; j_gene: TRBJ2-7; CDR3aa: CSARGEEGQGVPSYEQYF
abundance: .; v_gene: TRBV6-1; j_gene: TRBJ2-3; CDR3aa: CASSEQVGPDTQYF
abundance: .; v_gene: TRBV19; j_gene: TRBJ2-7; CDR3aa: CASSIDPLGGGEQYF
abundance: many; v_gene: TRBV20-1; j_gene: TRBJ2-3; CDR3aa: CSARDARENTDTQYF
abundance: few; v_gene: TRBV28; j_gene: TRBJ2-3; CDR3aa: CASSLSPVTDTQYF
abundance: many; v_gene: TRBV6-1; j_gene: TRBJ1-2; CDR3aa: CASTFVGWANYGYTF
abundance: few; v_gene: TRBV5-1; j_gene: TRBJ1-1; CDR3aa: CASSFTGEATEAFF
abundance: many; v_gene: TRBV20-1; j_gene: TRBJ2-5; CDR3aa: CSGRHQETQYF
abundance: many; v_gene: TRBV7-9; j_gene: TRBJ2-3; CDR3aa: CASIDGTPRTDTQYF
abundance: .; v_gene: TRBV20-1; j_gene: TRBJ2-2; CDR3aa: CSARDPRANTGELFF
abundance: .; v_gene: TRBV19; j_gene: TRBJ2-5; CDR3aa: CASSMRPPVGKERETQYF
abundance: few; v_gene: TRBV27; j_gene: TRBJ2-5; CDR3aa: CASSFGGTPKGETQYF
abundance: many; v_gene: TRBV20-1; j_gene: TRBJ2-3; CDR3aa: CSARLAGGSADTQYF
abundance: many; v_gene: TRBV5-1; j_gene: TRBJ2-3; CDR3aa: CASSLRTGADTQYF
abundance: many; v_gene: TRBV27; j_gene: TRBJ2-3; CDR3aa: CASSSTPDTQYF
abundance: few; v_gene: TRBV12-3/TRBV12-4; j_gene: TRBJ2-1; CDR3aa: CAGASFRDIILNEQFF
abundance: few; v_gene: TRBV5-1; j_gene: TRBJ1-2; CDR3aa: CASSLEAAGVRGYTF
abundance: few; v_gene: TRBV5-1; j_gene: TRBJ2-2; CDR3aa: CASSLVGGNTGELFF